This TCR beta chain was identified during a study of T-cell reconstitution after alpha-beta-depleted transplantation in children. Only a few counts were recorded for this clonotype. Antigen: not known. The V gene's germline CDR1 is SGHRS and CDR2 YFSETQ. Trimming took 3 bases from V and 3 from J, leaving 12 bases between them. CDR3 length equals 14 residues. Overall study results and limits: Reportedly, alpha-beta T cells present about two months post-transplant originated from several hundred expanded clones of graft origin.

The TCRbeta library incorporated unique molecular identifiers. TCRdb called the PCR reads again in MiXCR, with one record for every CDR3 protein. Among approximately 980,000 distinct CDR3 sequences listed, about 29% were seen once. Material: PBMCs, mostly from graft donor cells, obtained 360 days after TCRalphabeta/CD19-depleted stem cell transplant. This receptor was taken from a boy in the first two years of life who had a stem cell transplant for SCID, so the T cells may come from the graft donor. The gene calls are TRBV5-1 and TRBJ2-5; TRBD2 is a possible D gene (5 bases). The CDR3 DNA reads TGCGCCAGCAGCTCGTCGACTACAAAAGAGACCCAGTACTTC. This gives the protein CASSSSTTKETQYF.